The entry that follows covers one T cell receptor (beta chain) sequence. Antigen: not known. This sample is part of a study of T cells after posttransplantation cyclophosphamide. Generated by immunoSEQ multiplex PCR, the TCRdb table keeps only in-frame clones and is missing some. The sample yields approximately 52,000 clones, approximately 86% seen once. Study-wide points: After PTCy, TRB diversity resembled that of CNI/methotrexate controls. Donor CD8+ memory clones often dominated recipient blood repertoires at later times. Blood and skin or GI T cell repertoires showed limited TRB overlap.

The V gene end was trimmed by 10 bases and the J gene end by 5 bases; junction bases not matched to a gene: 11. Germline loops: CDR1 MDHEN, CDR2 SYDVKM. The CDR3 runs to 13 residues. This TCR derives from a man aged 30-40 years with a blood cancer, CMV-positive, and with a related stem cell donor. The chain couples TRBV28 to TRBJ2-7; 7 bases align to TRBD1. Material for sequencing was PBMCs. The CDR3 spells CAIISSQGDEQYF. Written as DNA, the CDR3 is TGTGCCATCATCTCGTCCCAGGGGGACGAGCAGTACTTC.